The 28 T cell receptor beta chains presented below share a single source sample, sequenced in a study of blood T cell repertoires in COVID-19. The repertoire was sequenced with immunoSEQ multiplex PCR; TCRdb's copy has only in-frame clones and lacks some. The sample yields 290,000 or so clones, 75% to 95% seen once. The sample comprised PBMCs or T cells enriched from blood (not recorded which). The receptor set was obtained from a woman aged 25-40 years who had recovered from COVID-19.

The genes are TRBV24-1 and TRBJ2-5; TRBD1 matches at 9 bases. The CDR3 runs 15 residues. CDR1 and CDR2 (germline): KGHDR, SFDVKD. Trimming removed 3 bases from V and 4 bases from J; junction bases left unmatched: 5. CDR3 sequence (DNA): TGTGCCACCAGTGATCCACAGGGGGCTGGAGAGACCCAGTACTTC. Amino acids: CATSDPQGAGETQYF.

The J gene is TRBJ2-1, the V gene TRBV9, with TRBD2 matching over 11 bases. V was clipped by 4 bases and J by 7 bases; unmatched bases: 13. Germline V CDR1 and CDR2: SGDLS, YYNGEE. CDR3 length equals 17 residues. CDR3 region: CASSPSPSLAGDNEQFF. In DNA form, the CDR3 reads TGTGCCAGCAGCCCGTCGCCGTCACTAGCGGGAGATAATGAGCAGTTCTTC.

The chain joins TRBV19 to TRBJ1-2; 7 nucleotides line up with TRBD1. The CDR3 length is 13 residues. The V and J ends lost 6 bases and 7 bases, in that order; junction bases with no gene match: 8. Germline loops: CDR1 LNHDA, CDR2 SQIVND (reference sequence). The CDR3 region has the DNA TGTGCCAGTAGCCCCGGACAGGACCTTGGCTACACCTTC. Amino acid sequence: CASSPGQDLGYTF.

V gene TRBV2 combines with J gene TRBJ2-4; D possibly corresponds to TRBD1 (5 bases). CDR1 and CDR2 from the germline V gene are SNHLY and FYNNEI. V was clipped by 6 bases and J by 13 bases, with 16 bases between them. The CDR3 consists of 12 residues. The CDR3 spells CASSRVPPGQYF. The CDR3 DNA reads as TGTGCCAGCAGCCGGGTTCCCCCAGGGCAGTACTTC.

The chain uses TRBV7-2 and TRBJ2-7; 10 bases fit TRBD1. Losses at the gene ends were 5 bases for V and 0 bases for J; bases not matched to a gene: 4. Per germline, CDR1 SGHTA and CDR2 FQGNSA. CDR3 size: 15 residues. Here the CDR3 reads CASSARTGGSYEQYF. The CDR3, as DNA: TGTGCCAGCAGCGCGAGGACAGGGGGCTCCTACGAGCAGTACTTC.

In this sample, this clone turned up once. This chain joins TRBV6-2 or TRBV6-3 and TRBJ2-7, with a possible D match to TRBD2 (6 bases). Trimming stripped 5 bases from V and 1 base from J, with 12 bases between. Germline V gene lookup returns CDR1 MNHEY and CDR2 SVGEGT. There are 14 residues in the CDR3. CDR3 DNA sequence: TGTGCCAGCAGTCGGCGGGACGGGTCCTACGAGCAGTACTTC. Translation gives CASSRRDGSYEQYF.

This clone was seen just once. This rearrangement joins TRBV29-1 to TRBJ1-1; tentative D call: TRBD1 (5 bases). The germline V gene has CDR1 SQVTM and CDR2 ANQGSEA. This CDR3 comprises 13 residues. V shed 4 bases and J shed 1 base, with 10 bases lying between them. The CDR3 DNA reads TGCAGCGTTGGTTACAGGAAGAACACTGAAGCTTTCTTT. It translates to CSVGYRKNTEAFF.

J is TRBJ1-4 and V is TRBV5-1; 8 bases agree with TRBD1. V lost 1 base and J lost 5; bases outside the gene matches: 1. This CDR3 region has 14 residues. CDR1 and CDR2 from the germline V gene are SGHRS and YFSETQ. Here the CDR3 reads CASSLRQGNEKLFF. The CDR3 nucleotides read TGCGCCAGCAGCTTGCGACAGGGGAATGAAAAACTGTTTTTT. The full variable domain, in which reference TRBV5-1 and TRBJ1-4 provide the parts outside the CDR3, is KAGVTQTPRYLIKTRGQQVTLSCSPISGHRSVSWYQQTPGQGLQFLFEYFSETQRNKGNFPGRFSGRQFSNSRSEMNVSTLELGDSALYLCASSLRQGNEKLFFGSGTQLSVL.

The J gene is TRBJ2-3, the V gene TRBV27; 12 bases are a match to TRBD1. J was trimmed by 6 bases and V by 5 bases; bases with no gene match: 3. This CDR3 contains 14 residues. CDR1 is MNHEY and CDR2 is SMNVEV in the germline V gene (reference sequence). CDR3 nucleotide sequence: TGTGCCAGCAGTACCGGGACAGGGGGCGATACGCAGTATTTT. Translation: CASSTGTGGDTQYF.

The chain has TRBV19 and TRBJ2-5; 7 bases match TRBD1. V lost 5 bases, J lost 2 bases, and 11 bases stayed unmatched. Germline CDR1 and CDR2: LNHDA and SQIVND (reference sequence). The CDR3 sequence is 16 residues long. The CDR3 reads CASSQNRDSFQETQYF. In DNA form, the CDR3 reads TGTGCCAGTAGTCAAAACCGGGACAGCTTTCAAGAGACCCAGTACTTC.

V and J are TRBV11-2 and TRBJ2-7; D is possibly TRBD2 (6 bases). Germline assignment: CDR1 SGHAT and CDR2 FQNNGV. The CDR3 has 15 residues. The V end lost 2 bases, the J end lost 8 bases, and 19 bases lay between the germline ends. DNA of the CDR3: TGTGCCAGCAGCTTATTGAGTGGGACTCGTACGAAGCAGTACTTC. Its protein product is CASSLLSGTRTKQYF.

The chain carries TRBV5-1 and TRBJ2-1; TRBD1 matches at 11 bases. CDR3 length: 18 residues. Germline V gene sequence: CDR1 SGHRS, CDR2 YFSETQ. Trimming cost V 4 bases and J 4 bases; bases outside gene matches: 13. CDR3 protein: CASSVRDRGSSYYNEQFF. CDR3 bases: TGCGCCAGCAGCGTCCGGGACAGGGGGTCCTCCTATTACAATGAGCAGTTCTTC.

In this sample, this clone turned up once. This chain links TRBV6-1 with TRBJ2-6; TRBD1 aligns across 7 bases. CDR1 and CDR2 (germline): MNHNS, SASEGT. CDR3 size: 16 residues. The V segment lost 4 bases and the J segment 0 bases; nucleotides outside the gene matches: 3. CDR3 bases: TGTGCCAGCAGTGGACAGGGATTCTCTGGGGCCAACGTCCTGACTTTC. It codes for CASSGQGFSGANVLTF.

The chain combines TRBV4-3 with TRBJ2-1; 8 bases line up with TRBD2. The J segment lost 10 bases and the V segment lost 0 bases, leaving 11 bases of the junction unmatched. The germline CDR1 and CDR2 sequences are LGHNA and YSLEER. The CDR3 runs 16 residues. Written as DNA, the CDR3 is TGCGCCAGCAGCCAAGATCAAGGCGGGGGGATGAAGGAGCAGTTCTTC. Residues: CASSQDQGGGMKEQFF.

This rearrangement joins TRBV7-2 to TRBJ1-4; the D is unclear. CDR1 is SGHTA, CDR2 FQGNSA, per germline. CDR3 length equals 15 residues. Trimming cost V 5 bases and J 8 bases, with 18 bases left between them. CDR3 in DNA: TGTGCCAGCAGCCCCCATAGGGCGGGAGAGGAAAAACTGTTTTTT. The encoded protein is CASSPHRAGEEKLFF.

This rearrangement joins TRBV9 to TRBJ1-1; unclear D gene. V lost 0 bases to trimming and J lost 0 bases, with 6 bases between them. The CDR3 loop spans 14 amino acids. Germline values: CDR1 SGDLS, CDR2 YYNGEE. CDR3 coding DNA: TGTGCCAGCAGCGTAGATTCAGTGAACACTGAAGCTTTCTTT. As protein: CASSVDSVNTEAFF. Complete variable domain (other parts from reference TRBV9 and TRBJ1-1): DSGVTQTPKHLITATGQRVTLRCSPRSGDLSVYWYQQSLDQGLQFLIQYYNGEERAKGNILERFSAQQFPDLHSELNLSSLELGDSALYFCASSVDSVNTEAFFGQGTRLTVV.

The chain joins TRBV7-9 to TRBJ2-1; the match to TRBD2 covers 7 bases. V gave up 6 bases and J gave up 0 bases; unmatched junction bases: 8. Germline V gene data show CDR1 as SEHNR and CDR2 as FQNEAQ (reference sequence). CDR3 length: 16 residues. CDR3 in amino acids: CASSRSSGPSYNEQFF. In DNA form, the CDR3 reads TGTGCCAGCAGTAGGTCTAGCGGACCCTCCTACAATGAGCAGTTCTTC.

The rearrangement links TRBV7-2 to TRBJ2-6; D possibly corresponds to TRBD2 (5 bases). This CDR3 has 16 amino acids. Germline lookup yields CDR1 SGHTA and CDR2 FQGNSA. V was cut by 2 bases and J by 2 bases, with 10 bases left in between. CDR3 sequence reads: CASSLRLRAGANVLTF. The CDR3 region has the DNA TGTGCCAGCAGCTTAAGGTTGAGGGCTGGGGCCAACGTCCTGACTTTC. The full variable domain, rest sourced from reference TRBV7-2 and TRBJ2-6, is GAGVSQSPSNKVTEKGKDVELRCDPISGHTALYWYRQSLGQGLEFLIYFQGNSAPDKSGLPSDRFSAERTGGSVSTLTIQRTQQEDSAVYLCASSLRLRAGANVLTFGAGSRLTVL.

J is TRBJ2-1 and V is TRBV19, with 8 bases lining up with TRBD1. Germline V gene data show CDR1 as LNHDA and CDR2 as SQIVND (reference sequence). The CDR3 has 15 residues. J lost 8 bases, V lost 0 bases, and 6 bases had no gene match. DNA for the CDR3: TGTGCCAGTAGTATAGATCCAAACAGGGGGTATGAGCAGTTCTTC. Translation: CASSIDPNRGYEQFF. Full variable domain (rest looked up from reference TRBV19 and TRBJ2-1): DGGITQSPKYLFRKEGQNVTLSCEQNLNHDAMYWYRQDPGQGLRLIYYSQIVNDFQKGDIAEGYSVSREKKESFPLTVTSAQKNPTAFYLCASSIDPNRGYEQFFGPGTRLTVL.

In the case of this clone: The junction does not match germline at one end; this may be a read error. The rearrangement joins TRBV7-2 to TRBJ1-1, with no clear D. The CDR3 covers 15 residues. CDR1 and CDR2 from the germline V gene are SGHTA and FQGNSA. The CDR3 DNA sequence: TGTGCCAGCAGCCCGTGGACTTTCCCGAACGCTGAAGCTTTCTTT. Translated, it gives CASSPWTFPNAEAFF.

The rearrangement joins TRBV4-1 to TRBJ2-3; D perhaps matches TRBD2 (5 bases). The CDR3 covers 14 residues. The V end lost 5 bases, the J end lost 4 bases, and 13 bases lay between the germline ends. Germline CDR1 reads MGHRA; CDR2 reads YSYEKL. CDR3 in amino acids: CASSWTEASDTQYF. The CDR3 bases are TGCGCCAGCAGCTGGACTGAAGCTTCAGATACGCAGTATTTT.

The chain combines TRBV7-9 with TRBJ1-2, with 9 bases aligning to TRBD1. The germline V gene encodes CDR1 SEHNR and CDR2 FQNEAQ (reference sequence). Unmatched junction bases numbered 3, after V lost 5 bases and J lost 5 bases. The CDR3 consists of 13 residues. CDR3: CASSRDRDYGYTF. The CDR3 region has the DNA TGTGCCAGCAGCAGGGACAGGGATTATGGCTACACCTTC.

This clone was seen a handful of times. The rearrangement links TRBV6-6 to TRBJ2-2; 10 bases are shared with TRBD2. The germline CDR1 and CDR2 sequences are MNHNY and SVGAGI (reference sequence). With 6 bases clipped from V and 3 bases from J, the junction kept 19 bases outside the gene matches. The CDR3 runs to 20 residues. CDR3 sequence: CASSPRRGDLAGADTGELFF. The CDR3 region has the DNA TGTGCCAGCAGCCCCCGGAGGGGCGACCTAGCGGGAGCGGACACCGGGGAGCTGTTTTTT.

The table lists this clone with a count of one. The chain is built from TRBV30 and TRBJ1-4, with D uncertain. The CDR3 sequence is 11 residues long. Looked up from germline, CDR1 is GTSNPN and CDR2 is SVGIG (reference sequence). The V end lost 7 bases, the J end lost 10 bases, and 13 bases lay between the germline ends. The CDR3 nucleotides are TGTGCCTTAGCTCACTTTGGAAAACTGTTTTTT. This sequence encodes CALAHFGKLFF.

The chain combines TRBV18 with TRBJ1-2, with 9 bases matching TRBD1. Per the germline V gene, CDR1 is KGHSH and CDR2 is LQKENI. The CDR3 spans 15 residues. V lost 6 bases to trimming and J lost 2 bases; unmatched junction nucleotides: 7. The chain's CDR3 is CASSAGTGLNYGYTF. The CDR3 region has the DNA TGTGCCAGCTCGGCCGGGACAGGGCTGAACTATGGCTACACCTTC.

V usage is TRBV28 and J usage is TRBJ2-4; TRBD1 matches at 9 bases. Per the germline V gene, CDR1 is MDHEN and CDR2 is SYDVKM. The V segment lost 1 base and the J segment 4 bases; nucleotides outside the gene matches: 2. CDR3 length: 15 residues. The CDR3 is CASSLFGQGKNIQYF. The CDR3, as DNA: TGTGCCAGCAGTTTATTCGGACAGGGGAAAAACATTCAGTACTTC.

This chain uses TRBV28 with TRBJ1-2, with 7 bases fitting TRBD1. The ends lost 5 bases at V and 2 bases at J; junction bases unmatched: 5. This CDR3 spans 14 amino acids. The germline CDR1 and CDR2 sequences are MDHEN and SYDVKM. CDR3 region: CASSRQGGNYGYTF. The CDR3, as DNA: TGTGCCAGCAGTCGACAGGGAGGAAACTATGGCTACACCTTC.

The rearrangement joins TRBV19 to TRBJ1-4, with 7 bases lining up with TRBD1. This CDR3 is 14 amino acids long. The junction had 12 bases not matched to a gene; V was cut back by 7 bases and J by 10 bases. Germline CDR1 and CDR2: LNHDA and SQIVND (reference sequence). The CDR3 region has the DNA TGTGCCAGTACCAACGGGACAGTGAGGGGAAAACTGTTTTTT. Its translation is CASTNGTVRGKLFF.